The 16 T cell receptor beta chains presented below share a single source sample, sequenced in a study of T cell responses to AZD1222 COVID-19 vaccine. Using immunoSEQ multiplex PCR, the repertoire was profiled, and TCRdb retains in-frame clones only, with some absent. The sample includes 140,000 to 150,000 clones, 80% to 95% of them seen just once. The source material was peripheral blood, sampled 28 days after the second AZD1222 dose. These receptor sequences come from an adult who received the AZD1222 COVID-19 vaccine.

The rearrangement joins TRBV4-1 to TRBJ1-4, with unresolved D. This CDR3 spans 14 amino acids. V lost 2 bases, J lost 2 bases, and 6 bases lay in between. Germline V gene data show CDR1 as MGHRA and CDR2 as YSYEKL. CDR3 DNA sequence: TGCGCCAGCAGCCAAACCGGGACTAATGAAAAACTGTTTTTT. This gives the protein CASSQTGTNEKLFF.

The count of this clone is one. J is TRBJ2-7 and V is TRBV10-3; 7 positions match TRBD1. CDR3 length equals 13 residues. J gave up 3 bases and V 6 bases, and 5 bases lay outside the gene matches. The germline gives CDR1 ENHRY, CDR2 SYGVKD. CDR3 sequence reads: CAISRDSYYEQYF. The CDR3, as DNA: TGTGCCATCAGCCGGGACAGTTACTACGAGCAGTACTTC.

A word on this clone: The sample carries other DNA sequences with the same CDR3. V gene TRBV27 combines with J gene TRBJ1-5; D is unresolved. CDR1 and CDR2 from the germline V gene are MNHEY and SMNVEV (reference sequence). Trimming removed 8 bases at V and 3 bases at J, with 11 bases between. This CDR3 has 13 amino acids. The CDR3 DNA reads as TGTGCCAGCTCCCTGGGGTCCAATCAGCCCCAGCATTTT. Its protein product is CASSLGSNQPQHF.

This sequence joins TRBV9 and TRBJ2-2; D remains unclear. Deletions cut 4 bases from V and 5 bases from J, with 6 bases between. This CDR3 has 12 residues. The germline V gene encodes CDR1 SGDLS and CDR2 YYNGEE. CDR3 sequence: CASSPPTGELFF. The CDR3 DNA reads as TGTGCCAGCAGCCCCCCGACCGGGGAGCTGTTTTTT.

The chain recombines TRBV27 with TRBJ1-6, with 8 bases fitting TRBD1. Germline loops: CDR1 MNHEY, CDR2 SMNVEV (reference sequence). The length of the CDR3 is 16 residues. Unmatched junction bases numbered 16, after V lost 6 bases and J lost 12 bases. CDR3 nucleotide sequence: TGTGCCAGCAGCCCCCTCAGGGGGCGCGGAGGGTTACCCCTCCACTTT. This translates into CASSPLRGRGGLPLHF.

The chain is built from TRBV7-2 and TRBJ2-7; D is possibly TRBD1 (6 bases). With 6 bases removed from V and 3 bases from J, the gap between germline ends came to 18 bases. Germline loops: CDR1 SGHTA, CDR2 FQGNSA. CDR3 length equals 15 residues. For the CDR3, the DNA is TGTGCCAGCAGTCACGGACAGCCTGTTCTCTACGAGCAGTACTTC. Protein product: CASSHGQPVLYEQYF.

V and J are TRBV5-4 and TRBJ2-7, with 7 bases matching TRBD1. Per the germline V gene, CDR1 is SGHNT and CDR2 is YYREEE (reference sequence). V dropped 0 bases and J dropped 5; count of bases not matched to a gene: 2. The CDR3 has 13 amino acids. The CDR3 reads CASSLGQGDEQYF. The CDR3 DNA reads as TGTGCCAGCAGCTTGGGACAGGGAGACGAGCAGTACTTC.

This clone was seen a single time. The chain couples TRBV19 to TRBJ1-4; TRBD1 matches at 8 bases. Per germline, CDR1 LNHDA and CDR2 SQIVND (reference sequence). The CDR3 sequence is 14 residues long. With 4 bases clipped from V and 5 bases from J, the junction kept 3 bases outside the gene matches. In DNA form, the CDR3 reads TGTGCCAGTAGTAAACGACAGGGGAATGAAAAACTGTTTTTT. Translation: CASSKRQGNEKLFF.

The CDR3 bases are TGTGCCAGCAGGCGACAGGTCAACACTGAAGCTTTCTTT. The encoded protein is CASRRQVNTEAFF. The rearrangement uses TRBV6-5 and TRBJ1-1; TRBD1 might be the D (6 bases). The germline V and J ends were trimmed by 6 bases and 2 bases, with 10 bases remaining between them. The CDR3 totals 13 residues. Germline CDR1 reads MNHEY; CDR2 reads SVGAGI.

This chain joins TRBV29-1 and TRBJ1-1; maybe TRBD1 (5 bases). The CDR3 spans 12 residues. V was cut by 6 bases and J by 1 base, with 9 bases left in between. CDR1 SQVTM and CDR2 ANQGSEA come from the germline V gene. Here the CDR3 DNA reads TGCAGCGTCAGGGTGGCGAACACTGAAGCTTTCTTT. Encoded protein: CSVRVANTEAFF.

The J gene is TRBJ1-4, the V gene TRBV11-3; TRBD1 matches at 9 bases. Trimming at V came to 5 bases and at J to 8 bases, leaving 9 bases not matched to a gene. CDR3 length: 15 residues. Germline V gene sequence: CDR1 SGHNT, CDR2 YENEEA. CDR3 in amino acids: CASSPGQGISEKLFF. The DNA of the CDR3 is TGTGCCAGCAGCCCCGGACAGGGGATAAGCGAAAAACTGTTTTTT.

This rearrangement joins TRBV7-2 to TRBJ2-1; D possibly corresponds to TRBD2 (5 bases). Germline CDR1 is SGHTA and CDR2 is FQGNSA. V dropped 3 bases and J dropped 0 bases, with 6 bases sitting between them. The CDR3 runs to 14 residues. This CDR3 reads CASSLAGSYNEQFF. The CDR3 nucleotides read TGTGCCAGCAGCTTGGCGGGCTCCTACAATGAGCAGTTCTTC.

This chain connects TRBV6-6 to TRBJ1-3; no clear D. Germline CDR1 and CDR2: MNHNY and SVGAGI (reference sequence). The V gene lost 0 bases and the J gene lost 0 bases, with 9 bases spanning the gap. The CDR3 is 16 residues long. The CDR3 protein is CASSYSLSSSGNTIYF. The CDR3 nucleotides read TGTGCCAGCAGTTACTCCCTTAGCAGCTCTGGAAACACCATATATTTT.

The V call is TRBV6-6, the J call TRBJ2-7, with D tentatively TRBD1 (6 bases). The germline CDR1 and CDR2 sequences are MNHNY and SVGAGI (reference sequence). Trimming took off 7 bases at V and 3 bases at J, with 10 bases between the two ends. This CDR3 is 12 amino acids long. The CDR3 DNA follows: TGTGCCAGCACCGGACAGAACTACGAGCAGTACTTC. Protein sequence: CASTGQNYEQYF.

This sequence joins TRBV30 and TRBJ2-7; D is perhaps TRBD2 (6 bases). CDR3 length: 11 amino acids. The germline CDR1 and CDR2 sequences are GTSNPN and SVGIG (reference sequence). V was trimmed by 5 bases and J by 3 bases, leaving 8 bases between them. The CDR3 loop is CAWGGGYEQYF. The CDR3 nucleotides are TGTGCCTGGGGGGGAGGCTACGAGCAGTACTTC. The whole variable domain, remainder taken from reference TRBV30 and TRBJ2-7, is SQTIHQWPATLVQPVGSPLSLECTVEGTSNPNLYWYRQAAGRGLQLLFYSVGIGQISSEVPQNLSASRPQDRQFILSSKKLLLSDSGFYLCAWGGGYEQYFGPGTRLTVT.

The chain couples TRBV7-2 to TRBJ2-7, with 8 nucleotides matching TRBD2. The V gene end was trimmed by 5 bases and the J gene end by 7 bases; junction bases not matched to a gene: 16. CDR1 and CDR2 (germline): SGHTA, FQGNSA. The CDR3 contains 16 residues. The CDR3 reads CASSTGWGSGVEEQYF. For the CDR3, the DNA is TGTGCCAGCAGCACCGGGTGGGGTAGCGGGGTGGAGGAGCAGTACTTC.